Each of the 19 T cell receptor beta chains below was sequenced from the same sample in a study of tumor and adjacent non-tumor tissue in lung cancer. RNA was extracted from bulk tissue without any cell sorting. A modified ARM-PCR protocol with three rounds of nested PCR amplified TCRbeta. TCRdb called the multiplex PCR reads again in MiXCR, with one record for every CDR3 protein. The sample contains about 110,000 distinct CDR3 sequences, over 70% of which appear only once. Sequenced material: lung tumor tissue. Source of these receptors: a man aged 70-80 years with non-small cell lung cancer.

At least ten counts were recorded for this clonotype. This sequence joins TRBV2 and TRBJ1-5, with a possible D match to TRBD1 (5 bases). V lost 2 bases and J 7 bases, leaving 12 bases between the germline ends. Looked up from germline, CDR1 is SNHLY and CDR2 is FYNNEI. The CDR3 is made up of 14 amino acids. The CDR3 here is CASSERQGRQPQHF. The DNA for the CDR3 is TGTGCCAGCAGTGAAAGGCAGGGCCGACAGCCCCAGCATTTT.

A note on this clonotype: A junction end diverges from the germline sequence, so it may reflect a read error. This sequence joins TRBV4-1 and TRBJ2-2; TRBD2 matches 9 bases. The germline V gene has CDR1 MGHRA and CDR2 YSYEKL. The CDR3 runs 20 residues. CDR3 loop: CTSRARGSSGEPRVIGELFF. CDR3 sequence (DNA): TGCACCAGCAGAGCAAGAGGGTCTAGCGGGGAGCCGCGGGTAATCGGGGAGCTGTTTTTT.

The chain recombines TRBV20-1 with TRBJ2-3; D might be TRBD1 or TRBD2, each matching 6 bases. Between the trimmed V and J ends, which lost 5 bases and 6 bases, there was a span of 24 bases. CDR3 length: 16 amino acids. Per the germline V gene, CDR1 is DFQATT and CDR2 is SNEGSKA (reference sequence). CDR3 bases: TGCAGTGCTCCGCGTCGGTCCGGGGGCTTGATTGATACGCAGTATTTT. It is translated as CSAPRRSGGLIDTQYF.

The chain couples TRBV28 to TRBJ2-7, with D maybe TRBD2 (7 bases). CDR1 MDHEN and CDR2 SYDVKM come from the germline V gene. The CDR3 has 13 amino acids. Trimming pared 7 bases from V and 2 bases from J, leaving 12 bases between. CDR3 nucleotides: TGTGCCAGCAAAGACGGGGGGCCCTACGAGCAGTACGTC. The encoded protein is CASKDGGPYEQYV.

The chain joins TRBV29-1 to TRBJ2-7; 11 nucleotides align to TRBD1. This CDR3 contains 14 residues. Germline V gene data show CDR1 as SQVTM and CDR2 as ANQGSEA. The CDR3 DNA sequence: TGCAGTACCCTCGCCGGGACAGGGGGGTACGAGCAGTACTTC. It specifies CSTLAGTGGYEQYF.

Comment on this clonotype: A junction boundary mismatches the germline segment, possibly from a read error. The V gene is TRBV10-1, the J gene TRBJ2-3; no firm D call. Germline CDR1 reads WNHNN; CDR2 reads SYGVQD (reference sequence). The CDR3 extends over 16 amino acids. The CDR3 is CASSEGNGPPTDTQYF. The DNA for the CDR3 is TGCGCCAGCAGCGAAGGGAACGGACCACCAACAGATACGCAATATTTT.

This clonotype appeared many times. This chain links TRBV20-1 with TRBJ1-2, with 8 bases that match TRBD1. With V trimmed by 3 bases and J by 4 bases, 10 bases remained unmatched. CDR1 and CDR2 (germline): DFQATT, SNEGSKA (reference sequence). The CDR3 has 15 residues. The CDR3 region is CSARSRDRSFYGYTF. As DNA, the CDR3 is TGCAGTGCTAGGAGCCGGGACAGGAGTTTCTATGGCTACACCTTC.

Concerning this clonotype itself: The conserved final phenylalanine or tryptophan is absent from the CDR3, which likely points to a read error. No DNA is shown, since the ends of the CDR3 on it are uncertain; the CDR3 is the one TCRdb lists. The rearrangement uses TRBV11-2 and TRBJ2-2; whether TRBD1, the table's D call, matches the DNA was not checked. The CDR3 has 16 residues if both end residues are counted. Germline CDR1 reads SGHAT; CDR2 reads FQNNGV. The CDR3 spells CASSLVRTGVAGELFY.

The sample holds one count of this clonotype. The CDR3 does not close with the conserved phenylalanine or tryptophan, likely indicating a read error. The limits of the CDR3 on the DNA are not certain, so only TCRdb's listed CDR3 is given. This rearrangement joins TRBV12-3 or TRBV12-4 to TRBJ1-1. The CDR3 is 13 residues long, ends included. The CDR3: CASSFRDTLKTFL.

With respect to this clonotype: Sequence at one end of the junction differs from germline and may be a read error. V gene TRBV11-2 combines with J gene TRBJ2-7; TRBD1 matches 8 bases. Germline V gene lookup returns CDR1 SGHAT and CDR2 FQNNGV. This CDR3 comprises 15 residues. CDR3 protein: CANRLDQGAPYEQYF. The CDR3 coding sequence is TGTGCCAACCGCTTAGATCAGGGGGCCCCCTACGAGCAGTATTTC.

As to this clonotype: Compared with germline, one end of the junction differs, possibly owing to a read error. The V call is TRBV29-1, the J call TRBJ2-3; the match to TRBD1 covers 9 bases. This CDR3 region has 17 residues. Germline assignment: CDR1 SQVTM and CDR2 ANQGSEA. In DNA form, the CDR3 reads TGCATCTTACTCCCATGTGTGACAGGGGGGGACACAGATATGCAGTATTTT. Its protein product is CILLPCVTGGDTDMQYF.

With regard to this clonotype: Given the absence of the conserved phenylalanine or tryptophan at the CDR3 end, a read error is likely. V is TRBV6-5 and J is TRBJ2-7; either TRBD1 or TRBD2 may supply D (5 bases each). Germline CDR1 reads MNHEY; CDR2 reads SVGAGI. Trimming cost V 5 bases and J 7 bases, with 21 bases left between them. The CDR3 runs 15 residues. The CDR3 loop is CASSNSGPRGYEQYI. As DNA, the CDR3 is TGTGCCAGCAGTAATTCCGGGCCCCGGGGCTATGAGCAGTACATC.

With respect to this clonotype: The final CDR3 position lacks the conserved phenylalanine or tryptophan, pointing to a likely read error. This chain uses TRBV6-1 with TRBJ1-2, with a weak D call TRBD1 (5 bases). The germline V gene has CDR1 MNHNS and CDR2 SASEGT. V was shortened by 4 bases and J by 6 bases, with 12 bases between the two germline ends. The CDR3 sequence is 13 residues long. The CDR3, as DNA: TGTGCCAGCAGTGGAGGGGCAGGGAATGGCTACACCTTA. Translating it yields CASSGGAGNGYTL.

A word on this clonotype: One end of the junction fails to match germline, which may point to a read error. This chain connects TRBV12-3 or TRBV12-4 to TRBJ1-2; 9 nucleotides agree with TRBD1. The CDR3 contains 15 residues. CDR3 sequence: CASSARDRDSYRYTF. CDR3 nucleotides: TGTGCTAGCAGTGCCCGGGACAGGGATAGCTATCGCTACACCTTC.

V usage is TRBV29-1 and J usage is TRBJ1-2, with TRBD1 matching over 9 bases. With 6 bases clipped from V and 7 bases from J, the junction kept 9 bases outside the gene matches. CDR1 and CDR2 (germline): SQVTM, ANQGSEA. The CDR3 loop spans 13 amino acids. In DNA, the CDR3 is TGCAGCGTACCCGGGACAGGGATCTGTGGCTACACCTTC. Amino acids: CSVPGTGICGYTF.

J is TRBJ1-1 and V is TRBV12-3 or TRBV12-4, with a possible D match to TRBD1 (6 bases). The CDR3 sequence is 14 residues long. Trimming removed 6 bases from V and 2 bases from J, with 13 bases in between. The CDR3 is CASSTGILNTEAFF. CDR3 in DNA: TGTGCCAGCAGCACAGGGATACTAAACACTGAAGCTTTCTTT.

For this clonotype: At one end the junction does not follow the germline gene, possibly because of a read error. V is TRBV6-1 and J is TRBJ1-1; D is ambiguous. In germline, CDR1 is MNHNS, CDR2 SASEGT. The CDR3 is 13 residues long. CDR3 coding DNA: TGTGCCAGCACCCTGACGAGGGAGACTGAAGATTTCTTT. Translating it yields CASTLTRETEDFF.

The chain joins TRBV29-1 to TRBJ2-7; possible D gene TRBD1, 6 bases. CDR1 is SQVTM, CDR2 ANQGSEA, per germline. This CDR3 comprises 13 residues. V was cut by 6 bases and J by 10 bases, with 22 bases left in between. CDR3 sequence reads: CSVAWTDSYYQYF. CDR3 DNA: TGCAGCGTGGCTTGGACAGACTCCTACTATCAGTACTTC.

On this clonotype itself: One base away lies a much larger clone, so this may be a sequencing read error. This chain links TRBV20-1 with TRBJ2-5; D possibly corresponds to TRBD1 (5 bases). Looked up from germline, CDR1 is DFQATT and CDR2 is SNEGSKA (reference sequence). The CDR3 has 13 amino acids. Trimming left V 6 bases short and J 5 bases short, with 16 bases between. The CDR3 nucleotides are TGCAGTGCCCCGCTGACAGAGAGGGAGACCCAGTACTTC. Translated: CSAPLTERETQYF.